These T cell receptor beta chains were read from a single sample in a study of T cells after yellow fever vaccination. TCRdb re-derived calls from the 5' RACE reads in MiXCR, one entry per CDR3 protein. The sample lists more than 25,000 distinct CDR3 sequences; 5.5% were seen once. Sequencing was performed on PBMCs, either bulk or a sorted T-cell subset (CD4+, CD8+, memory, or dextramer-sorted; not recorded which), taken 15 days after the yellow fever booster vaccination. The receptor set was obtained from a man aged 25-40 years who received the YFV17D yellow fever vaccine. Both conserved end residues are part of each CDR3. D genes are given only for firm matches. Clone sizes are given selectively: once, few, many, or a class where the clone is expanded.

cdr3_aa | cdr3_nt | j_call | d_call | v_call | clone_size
CASHHFDERFF | TGTGCCAGCCATCATTTCGATGAGCGGTTCTTC | TRBJ2-1 | - | TRBV27 | -
CASSKTGRDTYEQYF | TGTGCCAGCAGCAAAACGGGGCGGGACACCTACGAGCAGTACTTC | TRBJ2-7 | - | TRBV21-1 | -
CASSSDRGSYNEQFF | TGTGCCAGCAGCTCCGACAGGGGCTCCTACAATGAGCAGTTCTTC | TRBJ2-1 | TRBD1 | TRBV11-2 | many
CASSFSSGSLDTQYF | TGCGCCAGCAGCTTTTCTAGCGGGAGTCTAGATACGCAGTATTTT | TRBJ2-3 | TRBD2 | TRBV5-1 | many
CASSRQNRVDTQYF | TGTGCCAGCAGCCGTCAGAATCGGGTGGATACGCAGTATTTT | TRBJ2-3 | - | TRBV27 | many
CASSLVWGYNEQFF | TGCGCCAGCAGTCTAGTGTGGGGTTACAATGAGCAGTTCTTC | TRBJ2-1 | - | TRBV5-1 | many
CASSRGQGTYEQYF | TGCGCCAGCAGCAGGGGACAGGGGACCTACGAGCAGTACTTC | TRBJ2-7 | TRBD1 | TRBV5-1 | many
CASTAGGETQYF | TGTGCCAGCACCGCAGGAGGGGAGACCCAGTACTTC | TRBJ2-5 | - | TRBV5-6 | many
CSVWSGTQETQYF | TGCAGCGTTTGGAGCGGGACGCAAGAGACCCAGTACTTC | TRBJ2-5 | TRBD2 | TRBV29-1 | many
CASSRGLATYF | TGTGCCAGCAGCCGGGGACTAGCCACGTACTTC | TRBJ2-7 | TRBD2 | TRBV3-1 | many
CASSLSGELFF | TGTGCCAGCAGTTTGTCCGGGGAGCTGTTTTTT | TRBJ2-2 | - | TRBV12-3/TRBV12-4 | -
CASSFALQDTQYF | TGTGCCAGCAGCTTTGCCCTCCAGGATACGCAGTATTTT | TRBJ2-3 | - | TRBV5-4 | many
CASRPDALYQLQHF | TGTGCCTCCCGTCCGGACGCACTCTATCAGCTCCAGCATTTT | TRBJ1-5 | - | TRBV2 | many
CASALEGQVDTQYF | TGTGCCAGCGCACTGGAGGGTCAGGTAGATACGCAGTATTTT | TRBJ2-3 | - | TRBV12-3/TRBV12-4 | many
CASSLQGPNTGELFF | TGCGCCAGCAGCTTGCAGGGTCCGAACACCGGGGAGCTGTTTTTT | TRBJ2-2 | - | TRBV5-1 | medium-sized